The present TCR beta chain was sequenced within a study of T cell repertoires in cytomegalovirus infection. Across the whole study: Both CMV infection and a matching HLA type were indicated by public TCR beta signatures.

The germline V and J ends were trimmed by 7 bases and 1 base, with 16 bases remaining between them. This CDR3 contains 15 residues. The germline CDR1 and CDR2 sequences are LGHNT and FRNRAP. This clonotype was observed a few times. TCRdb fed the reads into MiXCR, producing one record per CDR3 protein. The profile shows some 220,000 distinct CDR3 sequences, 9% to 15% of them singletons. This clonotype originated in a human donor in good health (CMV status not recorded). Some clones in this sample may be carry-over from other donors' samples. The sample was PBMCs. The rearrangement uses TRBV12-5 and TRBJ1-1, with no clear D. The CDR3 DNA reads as TGTGCTAGTGTCATTGAGAGGGTAAGGAACACTGAAGCTTTCTTT. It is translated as CASVIERVRNTEAFF.